A single sample is the source of the 27 T cell receptor beta chains below, sequenced in a study of identical twins. TCRdb re-derived calls from the 5' RACE reads in MiXCR, one entry per CDR3 protein. Among fewer than 550,000 distinct CDR3 sequences listed, around 15% were seen once. This sample was also put to use in a study of yellow fever vaccine responses in identical twins.

The sequencing sample was made of CD4+ T cells sorted from blood. The receptors were sampled from a woman aged 18 to 35 in good health.

This clonotype was detected a few times. This chain uses TRBV20-1 with TRBJ2-3, with 8 bases aligning to TRBD2. Trimming cost V 2 bases and J 2 bases; bases outside gene matches: 9. CDR1 is DFQATT and CDR2 is SNEGSKA in the germline V gene (reference sequence). CDR3 length equals 16 residues. CDR3 residues: CSARRPTSELTDTQYF. CDR3 nucleotide sequence: TGCAGTGCTAGAAGGCCGACTAGCGAGCTCACAGATACGCAGTATTTT.

J is TRBJ1-1 and V is TRBV12-5; D is uncertain. The germline V gene has CDR1 LGHNT and CDR2 FRNRAP. The CDR3 loop spans 15 amino acids. The ends were cut back, 6 bases at V and 2 bases at J, with 16 bases in the middle. In DNA form, the CDR3 reads TGTGCTAGTGGACCCCCTCCAAGCGGAAACACTGAAGCTTTCTTT. Translation: CASGPPPSGNTEAFF.

This clonotype was seen more than once but under ten times. This rearrangement joins TRBV7-9 to TRBJ1-1; D unclear. Trimming removed 7 bases from V and 4 bases from J, with 16 bases in between. CDR3 size: 14 residues. The germline V gene has CDR1 SEHNR and CDR2 FQNEAQ (reference sequence). The CDR3 nucleotides read TGTGCCAGCAACAAAAGGATGGACCCCACTGAAGCTTTCTTT. Amino acid sequence: CASNKRMDPTEAFF.

The genes are TRBV28 and TRBJ1-1; D gene unclear. CDR3 size: 15 residues. Trimming cost V 6 bases and J 4 bases, with 18 bases left between them. In germline, CDR1 is MDHEN, CDR2 SYDVKM. The CDR3 sequence: CASSSGASEGTEAFF. DNA for the CDR3: TGTGCCAGCAGCTCCGGCGCCTCGGAGGGCACTGAAGCTTTCTTT.

V is TRBV27 and J is TRBJ2-1; tentatively, D is TRBD2 (6 bases). This CDR3 contains 14 residues. The germline V gene encodes CDR1 MNHEY and CDR2 SMNVEV (reference sequence). Trimming took 6 bases from V and 8 from J, leaving 17 bases between them. For the CDR3, the DNA is TGTGCCAGCAGCCACCCCCAGAGGAGGGATGAGCAGTTCTTC. This encodes CASSHPQRRDEQFF.

This clonotype came up a few times. The gene calls are TRBV7-6 and TRBJ1-1; D unclear. CDR1 is SGHVS and CDR2 is FNYEAQ in the germline V gene. This CDR3 is 14 amino acids long. Trimming shortened V by 2 bases and J by 0 bases, and 7 bases separated the two germline ends. In DNA form, the CDR3 reads TGTGCCAGCAGCTTAACCCGGATGAACACTGAAGCTTTCTTT. Translated, it gives CASSLTRMNTEAFF.

Many counts were recorded for this clonotype. The V and J genes are TRBV2 and TRBJ2-7; D perhaps matches TRBD2 (6 bases). Trimming cost V 6 bases and J 1 base, with 16 bases left between them. The CDR3 runs to 15 residues. In germline, CDR1 is SNHLY, CDR2 FYNNEI. The CDR3 sequence is CASSPGLFQSYEQYF. The CDR3, as DNA: TGTGCCAGCAGCCCCGGACTATTTCAGTCCTACGAGCAGTACTTC. The full variable domain, completed using reference TRBV2 and TRBJ2-7, is EPEVTQTPSHQVTQMGQEVILRCVPISNHLYFYWYRQILGQKVEFLVSFYNNEISEKSEIFDDQFSVERPDGSNFTLKIRSTKLEDSAMYFCASSPGLFQSYEQYFGPGTRLTVT.

This clonotype has ten or more counts. The genes are TRBV15 and TRBJ2-1; 8 bases agree with TRBD2. V gave up 3 bases and J gave up 1 base; unmatched junction bases: 8. CDR1 is LNHNV, CDR2 YYDKDF, per germline (reference sequence). There are 17 residues in the CDR3. The CDR3 here is CATSSLGTSGSYNEQFF. As DNA, the CDR3 is TGTGCCACCAGCAGCCTCGGCACTAGCGGTTCCTACAATGAGCAGTTCTTC.

This clonotype came up a few times. The chain recombines TRBV11-2 with TRBJ2-3; 7 bases map to TRBD1. The trim removed 0 bases at V and 6 bases at J, leaving 15 bases unmatched. This CDR3 spans 18 amino acids. The germline V gene has CDR1 SGHAT and CDR2 FQNNGV. CDR3 protein: CASSLDISMTGKEDTQYF. CDR3 sequence (DNA): TGTGCCAGCAGCTTAGATATCTCAATGACAGGGAAGGAGGATACGCAGTATTTT.

This clonotype was picked up a small number of times. The rearrangement uses TRBV2 and TRBJ2-2, with D perhaps TRBD1 (5 bases). Trimming took 3 bases from V and 7 from J, leaving 12 bases between them. Germline assignment: CDR1 SNHLY and CDR2 FYNNEI. This CDR3 is built from 14 residues. For the CDR3, the DNA is TGTGCCAGCAGTGATGTGGGGCCCAGCGGGGAGCTGTTTTTT. This sequence encodes CASSDVGPSGELFF.

This sequence joins TRBV2 and TRBJ1-5; 8 nucleotides match TRBD1. The CDR3 covers 14 residues. Germline V gene sequence: CDR1 SNHLY, CDR2 FYNNEI. The trim removed 6 bases at V and 7 bases at J, leaving 8 bases unmatched. CDR3 in DNA: TGTGCCAGCAGCCCTGGACAGGGCAGACAGCCCCAGCATTTT. Protein product: CASSPGQGRQPQHF.

A few counts support this clonotype. The chain combines TRBV11-1 with TRBJ2-2; either TRBD1 or TRBD2 may supply D (6 bases each). Germline CDR1 is SGHAT and CDR2 is FQDESV (reference sequence). This CDR3 contains 22 residues. Between the trimmed V and J ends, which lost 0 bases and 5 bases, there was a span of 31 bases. CDR3 protein: CASSLARPDSLPARRGTGELFF. The CDR3 DNA is TGTGCCAGCAGCTTAGCCCGACCCGACAGTTTACCAGCCCGGAGGGGGACCGGGGAGCTGTTTTTT.

The rearrangement joins TRBV20-1 to TRBJ1-1; D is perhaps TRBD1 (6 bases). The CDR3 spans 15 residues. The germline V gene encodes CDR1 DFQATT and CDR2 SNEGSKA (reference sequence). Trimming cost V 7 bases and J 0 bases, with 18 bases left between them. CDR3 DNA sequence: TGCAGTGGGAAGCCCGGGACACAAATGAACACTGAAGCTTTCTTT. This sequence encodes CSGKPGTQMNTEAFF.

This chain links TRBV7-2 with TRBJ1-1; TRBD1 is a possible D gene (5 bases). The CDR3 extends over 14 amino acids. V lost 3 bases and J lost 2, with 10 bases in between. CDR1 SGHTA and CDR2 FQGNSA come from the germline V gene. The DNA of the CDR3 is TGTGCCAGCAGCTTGACAGCAATAAACACTGAAGCTTTCTTT. Amino acid sequence: CASSLTAINTEAFF.

This rearrangement joins TRBV9 to TRBJ2-3, with 9 bases that match TRBD2. With 0 bases clipped from V and 6 bases from J, the junction kept 8 bases outside the gene matches. The CDR3 extends over 16 amino acids. The germline CDR1 and CDR2 sequences are SGDLS and YYNGEE. CDR3 sequence (DNA): TGTGCCAGCAGCGTAGATCTGGCTAGCGGGGCCGATACGCAGTATTTT. This translates into CASSVDLASGADTQYF.

This chain links TRBV7-2 with TRBJ2-2, with 10 bases fitting TRBD2. CDR3 size: 16 residues. The J segment lost 2 bases and the V segment lost 4 bases, leaving 4 bases of the junction unmatched. Germline CDR1 SGHTA, CDR2 FQGNSA. CDR3 loop: CASSSLAGFNTGELFF. CDR3 DNA sequence: TGTGCCAGCAGCTCACTAGCGGGATTCAACACCGGGGAGCTGTTTTTT.

The chain employs TRBV3-1 and TRBJ2-3, with TRBD1 matching over 7 bases. The germline CDR1 and CDR2 sequences are LGHDT and YNNKEL (reference sequence). CDR3 size: 16 residues. After removal of 3 bases from V and 2 bases from J, the junction contained 8 bases not matched to a gene. For the CDR3, the DNA is TGTGCCAGCAGCCATGAAGGGGGCCGAATCACAGATACGCAGTATTTT. Translation: CASSHEGGRITDTQYF.

The V gene is TRBV18, the J gene TRBJ2-4; D is perhaps TRBD2 (5 bases). The CDR3 has 17 residues. Trimming stripped 1 base from V and 0 bases from J, with 13 bases between. Germline CDR1 reads KGHSH; CDR2 reads LQKENI. CDR3 nucleotide sequence: TGTGCCAGCTCACCACGGGGAGACAACCTAGCCAAAAACATTCAGTACTTC. Its protein is CASSPRGDNLAKNIQYF. Full variable domain (rest looked up from reference TRBV18 and TRBJ2-4): NAGVMQNPRHLVRRRGQEARLRCSPMKGHSHVYWYRQLPEEGLKFMVYLQKENIIDESGMPKERFSAEFPKEGPSILRIQQVVRGDSAAYFCASSPRGDNLAKNIQYFGAGTRLSVL.

V is TRBV11-2 and J is TRBJ2-2, with D unclear. The V gene lost 3 bases and the J gene lost 1 base, with 6 bases spanning the gap. The CDR3 sequence is 14 residues long. Germline assignment: CDR1 SGHAT and CDR2 FQNNGV. CDR3 amino acids: CASSFYENTGELFF. The CDR3 DNA is TGTGCCAGCAGCTTTTACGAGAACACCGGGGAGCTGTTTTTT.

In its sample, this clonotype was seen a few times. The J gene is TRBJ2-7, the V gene TRBV6-5; the D gene is possibly TRBD2 (6 bases). Germline lookup yields CDR1 MNHEY and CDR2 SVGAGI. The CDR3 is made up of 16 amino acids. Trimming removed 2 bases at V and 3 bases at J, with 17 bases between. CDR3 sequence reads: CASSYRVSGFLYEQYF. CDR3 nucleotides: TGTGCCAGCAGTTACCGCGTTAGCGGATTTCTCTACGAGCAGTACTTC.

The chain combines TRBV5-1 with TRBJ2-7; D gene unclear. Trimming removed 4 bases at V and 3 bases at J, with 11 bases between. Germline V lookup: CDR1 SGHRS, CDR2 YFSETQ. This CDR3 has 13 amino acids. The CDR3 loop is CASSPWEGYEQYF. The CDR3 nucleotides are TGCGCCAGCAGCCCCTGGGAAGGCTACGAGCAGTACTTC. Based on the CDR3 plus reference TRBV5-1 and TRBJ2-7, the full variable domain is KAGVTQTPRYLIKTRGQQVTLSCSPISGHRSVSWYQQTPGQGLQFLFEYFSETQRNKGNFPGRFSGRQFSNSRSEMNVSTLELGDSALYLCASSPWEGYEQYFGPGTRLTVT.

The chain carries TRBV6-1 and TRBJ2-1, with 12 positions matching TRBD2. CDR1 is MNHNS and CDR2 is SASEGT in the germline V gene. Germline trimming cut 6 bases from V and 4 bases from J; bases unmatched to any gene: 7. This CDR3 is built from 16 residues. The CDR3 protein is CASSLLTSGRYNEQFF. The CDR3 DNA is TGTGCCAGCAGCCTACTGACTAGCGGGAGATACAATGAGCAGTTCTTC.

This sequence joins TRBV5-5 and TRBJ2-2, with TRBD2 matching over 8 bases. Per germline, CDR1 SGHKS and CDR2 YYEKEE (reference sequence). The CDR3 sequence is 14 residues long. The trim removed 2 bases at V and 6 bases at J, leaving 3 bases unmatched. Written as DNA, the CDR3 is TGTGCCAGCAGCTTACGGGAGGGGTCCGGGGAGCTGTTTTTT. Translated: CASSLREGSGELFF.

This clonotype came up many times. The V call is TRBV4-1, the J call TRBJ2-3; D is unresolved. Trimming shortened V by 0 bases and J by 1 base, and 11 bases separated the two germline ends. The CDR3 sequence is 16 residues long. Germline CDR1 MGHRA, CDR2 YSYEKL. This CDR3 reads CASSQDHHSGTDTQYF. The CDR3 DNA reads as TGCGCCAGCAGCCAAGACCACCACAGTGGCACAGATACGCAGTATTTT.

V gene TRBV20-1 combines with J gene TRBJ2-3; 7 nucleotides line up with TRBD2. Unmatched junction bases numbered 6, after V lost 3 bases and J lost 6 bases. The CDR3 is made up of 13 amino acids. Germline assignment: CDR1 DFQATT and CDR2 SNEGSKA (reference sequence). This chain's CDR3 is CSARVGAGDTQYF. In DNA, the CDR3 is TGCAGTGCTAGGGTCGGAGCGGGGGATACGCAGTATTTT.

The genes are TRBV14 and TRBJ1-2; perhaps TRBD1 as D (6 bases). This CDR3 comprises 14 residues. V was pared by 1 base and J by 3 bases, with 9 bases between. The germline CDR1 and CDR2 sequences are SGHDN and FVKESK. The CDR3 here is CASSQGQDYYGYTF. CDR3 sequence (DNA): TGTGCCAGCAGCCAAGGACAGGATTACTATGGCTACACCTTC.

This clonotype has just a few counts. The chain combines TRBV24-1 with TRBJ2-3; D possibly corresponds to TRBD2 (6 bases). The V gene lost 0 bases and the J gene lost 0 bases, with 9 bases spanning the gap. There are 16 residues in the CDR3. From germline, CDR1 is KGHDR and CDR2 SFDVKD. CDR3 amino acids: CATSDLRGASTDTQYF. In nucleotides, the CDR3 is TGTGCCACCAGTGATTTGCGCGGGGCTAGCACAGATACGCAGTATTTT.